This TCR beta chain was retrieved from a study of shared T cell receptors in the human thymus. Germline trimming cut 5 bases from V and 0 bases from J; bases unmatched to any gene: 13. The CDR3 is 17 amino acids. Germline V CDR1 and CDR2: LNHDA, SQIVND (reference sequence). Assay: immunoSEQ multiplex PCR; the TCRdb copy retains only in-frame clones and omits some. The sample includes 500,000 to 550,000 clones, approximately 80% of them seen just once. This sample was shared with a second study, whose subject was human thymus T cells. That investigation notes: Corrective cardiac surgery supplied the resected thymus tissue.

The chain links TRBV19 to TRBJ2-7; 7 bases match TRBD2. Sequencing input: thymocytes. The receptor was derived from a boy in the first two years of life with a congenital heart defect. The CDR3 region is CASSAEAGRGSSYEQYF. The CDR3 DNA is TGTGCCAGTAGTGCCGAAGCGGGACGGGGTAGCTCCTACGAGCAGTACTTC.